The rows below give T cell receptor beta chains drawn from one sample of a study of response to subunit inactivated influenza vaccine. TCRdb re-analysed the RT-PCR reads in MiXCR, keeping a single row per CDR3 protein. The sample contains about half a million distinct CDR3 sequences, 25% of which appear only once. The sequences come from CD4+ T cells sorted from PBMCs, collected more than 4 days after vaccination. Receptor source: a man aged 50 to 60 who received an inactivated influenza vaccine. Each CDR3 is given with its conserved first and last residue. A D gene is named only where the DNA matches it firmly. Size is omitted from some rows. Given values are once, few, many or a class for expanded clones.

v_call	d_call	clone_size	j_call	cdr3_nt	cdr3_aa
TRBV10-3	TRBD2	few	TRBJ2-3	TGTGCCATCACCGGACTAGCGGGGGCGTCCACAGATACGCAGTATTTT	CAITGLAGASTDTQYF
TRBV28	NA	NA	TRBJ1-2	TGTGCCAGCAGCCGAACCTACCAAGGCTACACCTTC	CASSRTYQGYTF
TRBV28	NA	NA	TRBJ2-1	TGTGCCAGCAGTCCCCCCGGGGCCGGATACAATGAGCAGTTCTTC	CASSPPGAGYNEQFF
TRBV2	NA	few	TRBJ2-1	TGTGCCAGCAGTGACCCTTTGGGAGGCGAGCAGTTCTTC	CASSDPLGGEQFF
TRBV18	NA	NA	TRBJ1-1	TGTGCCAGCTCATCGTACGCTGAAGCTTTCTTT	CASSSYAEAFF
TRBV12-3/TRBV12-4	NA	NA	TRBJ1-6	TGTGCCAGCAGCCCAACAGGGACTGGTTCACCCCTCCACTTT	CASSPTGTGSPLHF
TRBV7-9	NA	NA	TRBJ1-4	TGTGCCAGCAGCTTATCCGAGAAATTAAATGAAAAACTGTTTTTT	CASSLSEKLNEKLFF
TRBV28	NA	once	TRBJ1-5	TGTGCCAGCAGTTTACGGGGGGTGGGACAGCCCCAGCATTTT	CASSLRGVGQPQHF
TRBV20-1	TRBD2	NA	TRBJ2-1	TGCAGTGCTAGAGATAGGGGACTATTAGCGATAAATGAGCAGTTCTTC	CSARDRGLLAINEQFF
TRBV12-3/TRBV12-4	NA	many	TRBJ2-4	TGTGCCAGCAGTTTAGGCAGGGTGTACATTCAGTACTTC	CASSLGRVYIQYF
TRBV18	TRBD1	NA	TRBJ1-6	TGTGCCAGCACCCAGGGGGGCGCAGATAATTCACCCCTCCACTTT	CASTQGGADNSPLHF
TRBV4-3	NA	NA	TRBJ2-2	NA	CASSQAGGAPGSCFF
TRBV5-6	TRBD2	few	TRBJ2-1	TGTGCCAGCAGCCCCAGACTAGCGGGAGGGTCGGATGAGCAGTTCTTC	CASSPRLAGGSDEQFF
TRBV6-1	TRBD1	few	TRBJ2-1	TGTGCCAGCAGGGGACAGTCACTCTTATACAATGAGCAGTTCTTC	CASRGQSLLYNEQFF
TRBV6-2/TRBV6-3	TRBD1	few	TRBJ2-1	TGTGCCAGCAGTTACTTAGGACAGGGAGGTGAGCAGTTCTTC	CASSYLGQGGEQFF
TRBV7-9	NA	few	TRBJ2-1	TGTGCCAGCAGCTTATTGGTAAGGGACCACGAGCAGTTCTTC	CASSLLVRDHEQFF
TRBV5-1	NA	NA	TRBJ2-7	TGCGCCAGCAGGAACTCCCCCGACTCCTACGAGCAGTACTTC	CASRNSPDSYEQYF
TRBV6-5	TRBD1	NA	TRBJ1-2	TGTGCCAGTAGTTACTCCCCGGACAGGGGTGGCTACACCTTC	CASSYSPDRGGYTF
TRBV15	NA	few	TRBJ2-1	TGTGCCACCAGCAGGGGAGCGAACTACAATGAGCAGTTCTTC	CATSRGANYNEQFF
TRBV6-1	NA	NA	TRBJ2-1	TGTGCCAGCAACTCATTGGGGGGTACTGAGCAGTTCTTC	CASNSLGGTEQFF
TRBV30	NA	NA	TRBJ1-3	TGTGCCTGGATCGAACGAAAGCGCTCCTCTGGAAACACCATATATTTT	CAWIERKRSSGNTIYF
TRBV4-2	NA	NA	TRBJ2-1	TGTGCCAGCAGCCAAGGCATGGGGCAGTTCTTC	CASSQGMGQFF
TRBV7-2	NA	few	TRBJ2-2	TGTGCCAGCAGCTTCTACAGGGCGAGGGAAACCGGGGAGCTGTTTTTT	CASSFYRARETGELFF
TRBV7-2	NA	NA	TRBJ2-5	TGTGCCAGCAGCTTAGTAGGGACGGAGACCCAGTACTTC	CASSLVGTETQYF
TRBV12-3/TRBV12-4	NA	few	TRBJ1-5	TGTGCCAGCAGGTCCAATGACTTGGGCAATCAGCCCCAGCATTTT	CASRSNDLGNQPQHF
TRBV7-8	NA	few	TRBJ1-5	TGTGCCAGCAGCTTTGGGGTCGCCGGGCAGCCCCAGCATTTT	CASSFGVAGQPQHF
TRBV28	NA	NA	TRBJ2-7	NA	CASSTSNPSGRVSSYEQYF
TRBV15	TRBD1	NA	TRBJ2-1	TGTGCCACCAGCAGAGACTGGAGACAGGGCCCTAAGATATACAATGAGCAGTTCTTC	CATSRDWRQGPKIYNEQFF
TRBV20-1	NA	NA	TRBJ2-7	TGCAGTGCGGGAGACTGGATTAGCTCCTACGAGCAGTACTTC	CSAGDWISSYEQYF
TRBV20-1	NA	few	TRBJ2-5	TGCAGTGCCCAACCAGGGCAAGAGACCCAGTACTTC	CSAQPGQETQYF
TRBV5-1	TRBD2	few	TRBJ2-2	TGCGCCAGCAGTCGGACTAGCGGAAATACGAACACCGGGGAGCTGTTTTTT	CASSRTSGNTNTGELFF
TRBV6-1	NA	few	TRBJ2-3	TGTGCCAGCAGTACCGGGACGGTCAGCACAGATACGCAGTATTTT	CASSTGTVSTDTQYF
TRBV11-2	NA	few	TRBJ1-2	TGTGCCAGCAGCTTAGATTACCCCTCATATGGCTACACCTTC	CASSLDYPSYGYTF
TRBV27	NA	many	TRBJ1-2	TGTGCCAGCACCTCCATGCAGGGCAACTATGGCTACACCTTC	CASTSMQGNYGYTF
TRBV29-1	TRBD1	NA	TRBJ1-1	TGCAGCATAACGGGACAGGCGAACACTGAAGCTTTCTTT	CSITGQANTEAFF
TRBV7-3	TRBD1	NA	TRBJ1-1	TGTGCCAGCAGCAGTGACAGGGGGGACACTGAAGCTTTCTTT	CASSSDRGDTEAFF
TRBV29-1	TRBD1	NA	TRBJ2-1	TGCAGCGTGGGACAGGGGACTACCTACAATGAGCAGTTCTTC	CSVGQGTTYNEQFF
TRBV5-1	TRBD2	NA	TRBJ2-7	TGCGCCAGCAGCTTGGCCAGCGGGGCTATTTACGAGCAGTACTTC	CASSLASGAIYEQYF
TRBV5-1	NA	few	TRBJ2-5	TGCGCCAGCCGGCTCGGGGTAGTCGCTAAAGAGACCCAGTACTTC	CASRLGVVAKETQYF
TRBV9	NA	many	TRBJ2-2	TGTGCCAGCAGCGTACAGGGTGGCGGCACCGGGGAGCTGTTTTTT	CASSVQGGGTGELFF
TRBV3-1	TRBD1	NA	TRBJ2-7	TGTGCCAGCAGCCAAATCTGGCAGGGGGCGCACGAGCAGTACTTC	CASSQIWQGAHEQYF
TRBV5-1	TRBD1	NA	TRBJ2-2	TGCGCCAGCAGCTTACAGGGGGCGCCGAACACCGGGGAGCTGTTTTTT	CASSLQGAPNTGELFF
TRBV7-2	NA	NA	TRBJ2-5	TGTGCCAGCAGCTCAACAGGGATCCCCCAAGAGACCCAGTACTTC	CASSSTGIPQETQYF
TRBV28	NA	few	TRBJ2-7	TGTGCCAGCTCGGTACAGCTTTCGCAGTACTTC	CASSVQLSQYF
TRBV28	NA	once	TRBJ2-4	TGTGCCAGCAGTTCCTCCCGAGGGGTCAAAAACATTCAGTACTTC	CASSSSRGVKNIQYF
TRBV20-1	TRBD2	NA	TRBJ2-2	TGCAGTGCTTTAGGGACTAGCGGTTCCGGGGAGCTGTTTTTT	CSALGTSGSGELFF
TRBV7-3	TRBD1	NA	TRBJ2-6	TGTGCCAGCAGCTCCGGACAGGGGTTGCGTGGGGCCAACGTCCTGACTTTC	CASSSGQGLRGANVLTF
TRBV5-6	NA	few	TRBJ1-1	TGTGCCAGCAGCCCTGGGGGGGACCGAGCTTTCTTT	CASSPGGDRAFF
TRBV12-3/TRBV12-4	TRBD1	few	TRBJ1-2	TGTGCCAGCAGTTTAGCTGGGACAGAGGTAGACTATGGCTACACCTTC	CASSLAGTEVDYGYTF
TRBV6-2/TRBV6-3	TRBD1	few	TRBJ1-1	TGTGCCAGCAGTTACACAGGGGTGGGGAACACTGAAGCTTTCTTT	CASSYTGVGNTEAFF